This T cell receptor (beta chain) is from a study of T cells in Graves' hyperthyroidism and ophthalmopathy (dated by TCRdb to about 2019). Concerning the study at large: Peripheral blood samples were taken at the time of initial diagnosis, prior to any treatment. In several Graves' hyperthyroidism patients, the study also compared T-cell repertoires from thyroid tissue with T-cell repertoires from blood. Prospective prediction of ophthalmopathy was tested in an independent validation cohort consisting of about 20 hyperthyroidism patients and 15 or so patients who later progressed to ophthalmopathy. For training and testing, the 110 or so patients in the discovery cohort were randomly divided in a 7:3 ratio. The paper reports TCR Vbeta CDR3 sequencing of about 140 peripheral blood samples: under 45 ophthalmopathy, fewer than 85 hyperthyroidism and approximately 17 progressor patients. TCR V-J signatures able to tell the groups apart were searched for in a discovery cohort of 95 to 100 patients, of whom around 43 had Graves' ophthalmopathy and 55 to 60 had stable Graves' hyperthyroidism. After blood sampling, hyperthyroidism patients were treated with methimazole at a starting dose of 30 mg daily, and ophthalmopathy patients were treated with high-dose intravenous methylprednisolone.

Amplification of TCR beta CDR3 regions was carried out from RNA transcripts. A first-round RT-PCR of the TCR CDR3 used the HTBI primer set with the Qiagen OneStep RT-PCR kit. The libraries were constructed in a second round of multiplex PCR and then size-selected and purified. Paired-end sequencing of the libraries was performed with 100 bp reads on an Illumina HiSeq2000. Turning to the authors' computational methods: SOAPnuke was used to process the raw data, removing reads that contained adapters or uncalled bases, had a mean Phred below 15, or lacked an exact match to the constant primer or identifier. High-quality paired reads were merged with COPE v1.2.5, and unique nucleotide sequences were defined as clonotypes. MiTCR v1.1 was used to align the clonotypes against IMGT TRBV, TRBD and TRBJ reference segments. Only V-J combinations with frequency above 0.0001, covering 99% to 99.2% of repertoires, were analysed. A TCS score was defined as the ratio of F50 (clonal expansion) to E x V (chaos), with BLOSUM62-based TCRdist applied between CDR3 peptides within each V-J. Welch's t-statistics and random forest reduced roughly 540 V-J features to 13, which were used in a naive Bayes classifier (R e1071). TCRdb redid the processing of the public reads, applying fastp at Q25 and MiXCR, and retained in-frame beta chains. Rows with a matching CDR3 protein are joined into one entry that keeps the most common DNA and genes. The V and J calls and clone size are TCRdb's, not the authors'. Here the sample has some 490,000 distinct CDR3 sequences; more than 15% occur a single time. The top ten clones comprise approximately 30% of the sample.

The germline V gene supplies CDR1 MNHEY and CDR2 SVGEGT. Compared with germline, V lacks 5 bases and J lacks 5 bases; bases without a gene match: 17. Including the terminal cysteine and phenylalanine, the CDR3 comprises 17 residues. Only the CDR3 portion is preserved as DNA: 51 bases, with reading frame beginning at the first base. Study-wide conclusions, independent of this receptor: Ophthalmopathy was separated from stable hyperthyroidism by a 13 V-J signature model, with over 85% sensitivity and 81% to 82% specificity obtained in cross-validation and 80%/75% obtained in testing. Sample size was not statistically predetermined, and blinding of investigators to group allocation was not performed. Blood samples also contained most of the expanded thyroid clonotypes (frequency above 0.001), which suggests that blood repertoires may reflect thyroid immune responses. In validation, the model predicted progression to ophthalmopathy with approximately 71% sensitivity and approximately 72% specificity, a median of about 6.7 months before onset.

This clonotype came up a few times. Its antigen is not yet known. No base quality values were provided; no much bigger clone lies one nucleotide off. Ophthalmopathy patients had moderately to severely active disease, Clinical Activity Score of at least 3, NOSPECS grade of at least 4, and duration under 3 months. The study excluded patients with uncontrolled infections, other autoimmune diseases, pregnancy or lactation. Diagnoses were based on clinical symptoms, serum thyroxine and TRAb, thyroid ultrasound and orbital computed tomography. PBMCs were isolated from roughly 10 ml of fresh peripheral blood by Ficoll-Paque density gradient centrifugation. Total RNA was extracted using Trizol reagent, and RNA quality was assessed on an Agilent 2100 Bioanalyzer.

The sequence was obtained from a woman under 40 with Graves' ophthalmopathy. The V and J segments used are TRBV6-2 or TRBV6-3 and TRBJ1-1; 7 junctional bases match TRBD1. The source material was blood. Here is the DNA: TGTGCCAGCAGTGGTAGCCGCTACAGGGGTCTTGGGACTGAAGCTTTCTTT. The encoded protein is CASSGSRYRGLGTEAFF.